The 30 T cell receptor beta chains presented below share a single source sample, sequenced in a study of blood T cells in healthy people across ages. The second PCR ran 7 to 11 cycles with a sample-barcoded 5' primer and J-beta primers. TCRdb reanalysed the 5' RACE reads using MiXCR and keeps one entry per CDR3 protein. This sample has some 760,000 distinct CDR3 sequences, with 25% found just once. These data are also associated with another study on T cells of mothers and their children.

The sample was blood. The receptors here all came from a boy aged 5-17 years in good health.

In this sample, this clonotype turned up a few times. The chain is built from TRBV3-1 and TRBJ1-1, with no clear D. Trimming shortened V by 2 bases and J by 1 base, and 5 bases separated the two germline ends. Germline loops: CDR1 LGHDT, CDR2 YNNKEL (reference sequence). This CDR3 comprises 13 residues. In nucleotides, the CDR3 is TGTGCCAGCAGCCAAAGGAGGAACACTGAAGCTTTCTTT. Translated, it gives CASSQRRNTEAFF.

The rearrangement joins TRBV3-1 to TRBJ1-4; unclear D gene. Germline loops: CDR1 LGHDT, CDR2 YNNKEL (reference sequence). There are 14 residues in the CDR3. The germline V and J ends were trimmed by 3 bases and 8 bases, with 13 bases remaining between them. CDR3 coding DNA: TGTGCCAGCAGCCACGCCGGGGTCGCCGAAAAACTGTTTTTT. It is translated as CASSHAGVAEKLFF.

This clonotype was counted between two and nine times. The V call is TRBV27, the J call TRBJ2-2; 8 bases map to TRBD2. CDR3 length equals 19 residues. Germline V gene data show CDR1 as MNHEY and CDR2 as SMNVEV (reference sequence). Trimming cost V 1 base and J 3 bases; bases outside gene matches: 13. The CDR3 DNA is TGTGCCAGCAGTTTATGGATTCGGCGGGGGGCCGGGGACACCGGGGAGCTGTTTTTT. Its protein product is CASSLWIRRGAGDTGELFF.

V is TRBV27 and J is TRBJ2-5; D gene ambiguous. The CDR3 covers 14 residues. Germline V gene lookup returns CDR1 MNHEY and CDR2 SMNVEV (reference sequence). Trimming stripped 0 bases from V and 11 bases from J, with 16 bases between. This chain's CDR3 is CASSLSLMGMEQYF. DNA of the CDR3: TGTGCCAGCAGTTTATCGTTGATGGGAATGGAGCAGTACTTC.

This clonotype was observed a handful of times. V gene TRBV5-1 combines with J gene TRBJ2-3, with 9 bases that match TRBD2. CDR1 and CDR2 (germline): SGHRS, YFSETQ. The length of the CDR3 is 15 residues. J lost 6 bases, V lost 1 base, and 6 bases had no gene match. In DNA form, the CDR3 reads TGCGCCAGCAGCTTGCGAGCGGGAGGAACGGATACGCAGTATTTT. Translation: CASSLRAGGTDTQYF. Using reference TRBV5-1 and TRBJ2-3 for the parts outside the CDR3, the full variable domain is KAGVTQTPRYLIKTRGQQVTLSCSPISGHRSVSWYQQTPGQGLQFLFEYFSETQRNKGNFPGRFSGRQFSNSRSEMNVSTLELGDSALYLCASSLRAGGTDTQYFGPGTRLTVL.

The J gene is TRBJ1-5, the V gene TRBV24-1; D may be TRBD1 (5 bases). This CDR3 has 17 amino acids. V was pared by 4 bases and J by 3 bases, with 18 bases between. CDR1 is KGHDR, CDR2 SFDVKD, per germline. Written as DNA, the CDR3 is TGTGCCACCAGTGACACCAAGCGGGGACGGCTCAATCAGCCCCAGCATTTT. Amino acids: CATSDTKRGRLNQPQHF.

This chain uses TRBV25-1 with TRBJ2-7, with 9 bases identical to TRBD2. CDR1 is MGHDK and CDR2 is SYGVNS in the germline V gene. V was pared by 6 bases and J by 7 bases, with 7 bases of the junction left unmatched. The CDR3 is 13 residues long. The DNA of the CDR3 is TGTGCCAGCAGAGTAGCGGGAGTGGAGGAGCAGTACTTC. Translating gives CASRVAGVEEQYF.

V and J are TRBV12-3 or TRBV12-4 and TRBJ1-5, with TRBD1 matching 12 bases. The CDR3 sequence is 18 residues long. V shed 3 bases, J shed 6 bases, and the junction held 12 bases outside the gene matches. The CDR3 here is CASSLDQGTGGAGQPQHF. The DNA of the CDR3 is TGTGCCAGCAGTTTGGATCAAGGGACAGGGGGCGCAGGTCAGCCCCAGCATTTT.

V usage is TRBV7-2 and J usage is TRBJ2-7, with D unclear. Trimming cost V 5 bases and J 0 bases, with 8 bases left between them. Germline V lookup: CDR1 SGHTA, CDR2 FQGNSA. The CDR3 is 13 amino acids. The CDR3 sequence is CASSARYSYEQYF. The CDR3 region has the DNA TGTGCCAGCAGCGCGAGATACTCCTACGAGCAGTACTTC.

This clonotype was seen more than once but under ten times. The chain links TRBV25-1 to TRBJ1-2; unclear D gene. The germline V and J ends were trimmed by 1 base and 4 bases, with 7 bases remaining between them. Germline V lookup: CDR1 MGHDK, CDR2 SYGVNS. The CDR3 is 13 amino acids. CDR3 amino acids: CASSELEFYGYTF. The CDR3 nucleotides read TGTGCCAGCAGTGAATTAGAGTTCTATGGCTACACCTTC.

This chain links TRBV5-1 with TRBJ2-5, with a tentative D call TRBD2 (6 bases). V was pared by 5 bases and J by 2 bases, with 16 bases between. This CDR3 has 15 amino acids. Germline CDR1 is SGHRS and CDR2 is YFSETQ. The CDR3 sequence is CASSYPSDYQETQYF. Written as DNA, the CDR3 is TGCGCCAGCAGTTATCCTAGCGATTATCAAGAGACCCAGTACTTC.

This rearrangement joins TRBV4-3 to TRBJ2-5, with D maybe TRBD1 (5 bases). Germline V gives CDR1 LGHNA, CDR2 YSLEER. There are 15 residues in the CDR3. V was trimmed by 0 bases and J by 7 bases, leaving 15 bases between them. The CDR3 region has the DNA TGCGCCAGCAGCCAAGATCTCGCAGGGATGGGGACCCAGTACTTC. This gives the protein CASSQDLAGMGTQYF.

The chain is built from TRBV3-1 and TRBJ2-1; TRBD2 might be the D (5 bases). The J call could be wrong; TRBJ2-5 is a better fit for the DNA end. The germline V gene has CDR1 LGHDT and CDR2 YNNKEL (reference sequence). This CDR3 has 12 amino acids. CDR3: CASSRYEGTQYF. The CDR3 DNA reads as TGTGCCAGCAGTCGTTACGAGGGGACCCAGTACTTC.

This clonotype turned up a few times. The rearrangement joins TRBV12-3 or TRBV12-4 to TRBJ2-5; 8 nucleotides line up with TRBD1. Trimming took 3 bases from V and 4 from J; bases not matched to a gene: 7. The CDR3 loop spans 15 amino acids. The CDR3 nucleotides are TGTGCCAGCAGTTTCGACAGGGGAGATAGAGAGACCCAGTACTTC. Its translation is CASSFDRGDRETQYF.

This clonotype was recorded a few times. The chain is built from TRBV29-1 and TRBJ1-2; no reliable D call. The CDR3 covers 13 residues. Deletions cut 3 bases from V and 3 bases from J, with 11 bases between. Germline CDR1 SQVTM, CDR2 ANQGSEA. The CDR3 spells CSVERGVDYGYTF. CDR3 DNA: TGCAGCGTTGAGCGGGGAGTGGACTATGGCTACACCTTC.

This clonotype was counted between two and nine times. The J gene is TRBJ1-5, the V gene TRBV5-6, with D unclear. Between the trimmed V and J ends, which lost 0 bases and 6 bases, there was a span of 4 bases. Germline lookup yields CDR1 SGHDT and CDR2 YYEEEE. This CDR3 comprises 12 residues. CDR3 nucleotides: TGTGCCAGCAGCTTGGGGTCTCAGCCCCAGCATTTT. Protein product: CASSLGSQPQHF.

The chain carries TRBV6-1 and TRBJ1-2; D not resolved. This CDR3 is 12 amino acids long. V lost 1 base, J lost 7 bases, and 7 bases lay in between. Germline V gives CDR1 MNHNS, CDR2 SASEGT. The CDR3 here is CASSEGGFGYTF. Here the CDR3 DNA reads TGTGCCAGCAGTGAAGGTGGGTTTGGCTACACCTTC.

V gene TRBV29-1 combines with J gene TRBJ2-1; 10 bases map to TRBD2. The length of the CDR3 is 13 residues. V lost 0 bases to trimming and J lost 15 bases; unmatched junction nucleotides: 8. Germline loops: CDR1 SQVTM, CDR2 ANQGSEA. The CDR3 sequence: CSVEDGLAGAVFF. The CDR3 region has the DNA TGCAGCGTTGAAGATGGCCTAGCGGGAGCCGTGTTCTTC.

The CDR3 here is CASRTFEPRTSTDTQYF. DNA of the CDR3: TGTGCCAGCAGGACATTCGAACCGCGGACTAGCACAGATACGCAGTATTTT. This chain connects TRBV7-2 to TRBJ2-3, with D possibly TRBD2 on 5 matching bases. With 6 bases removed from V and 0 bases from J, the gap between germline ends came to 19 bases. Germline CDR1 reads SGHTA; CDR2 reads FQGNSA. CDR3 size: 17 residues.

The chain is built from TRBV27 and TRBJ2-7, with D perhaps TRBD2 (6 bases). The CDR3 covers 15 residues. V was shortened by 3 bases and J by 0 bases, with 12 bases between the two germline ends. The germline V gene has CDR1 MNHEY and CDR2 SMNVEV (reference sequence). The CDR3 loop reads CASSFSGAISYEQYF. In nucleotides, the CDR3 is TGTGCCAGCAGTTTCTCGGGAGCCATCTCCTACGAGCAGTACTTC.

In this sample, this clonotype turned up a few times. The CDR3 loop reads CATTGQGRETQYF. In nucleotides, the CDR3 is TGTGCCACTACCGGACAGGGGAGGGAGACCCAGTACTTC. The chain recombines TRBV2 with TRBJ2-5; 9 bases line up with TRBD1. The CDR3 is 13 residues long. Germline lookup yields CDR1 SNHLY and CDR2 FYNNEI. V was pared by 10 bases and J by 5 bases, with 8 bases of the junction left unmatched.

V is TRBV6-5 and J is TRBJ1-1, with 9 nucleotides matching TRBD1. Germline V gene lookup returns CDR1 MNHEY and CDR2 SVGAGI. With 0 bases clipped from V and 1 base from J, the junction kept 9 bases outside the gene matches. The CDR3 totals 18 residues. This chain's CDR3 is CASSYSTPGQGRNTEAFF. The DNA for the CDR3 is TGTGCCAGCAGTTACTCGACCCCGGGACAGGGAAGGAACACTGAAGCTTTCTTT.

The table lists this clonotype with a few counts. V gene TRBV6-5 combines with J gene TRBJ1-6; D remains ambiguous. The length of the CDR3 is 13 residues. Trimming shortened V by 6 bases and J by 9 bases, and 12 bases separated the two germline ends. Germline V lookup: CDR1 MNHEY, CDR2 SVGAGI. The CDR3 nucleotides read TGTGCCAGCAGCCGTGCATGGGGTTCACCCCTCCACTTT. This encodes CASSRAWGSPLHF.

CDR3 DNA: TGTGCCATCAGTGATTGGCTAGCGGGAGGGAATGAGCAGTTCTTC. This sequence encodes CAISDWLAGGNEQFF. The chain links TRBV10-3 to TRBJ2-7, with TRBD2 matching over 12 bases. The DNA end is more similar to TRBJ2-1, so the J call may be wrong. Germline loops: CDR1 ENHRY, CDR2 SYGVKD. The CDR3 length is 15 residues.

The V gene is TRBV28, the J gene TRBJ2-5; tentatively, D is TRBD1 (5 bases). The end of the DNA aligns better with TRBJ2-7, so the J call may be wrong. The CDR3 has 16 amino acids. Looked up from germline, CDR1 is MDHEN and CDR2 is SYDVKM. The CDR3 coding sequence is TGTGCCAGCAGTTCGGCCGCAGGGCCCCAGCTATACGAGCAGTACTTC. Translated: CASSSAAGPQLYEQYF.

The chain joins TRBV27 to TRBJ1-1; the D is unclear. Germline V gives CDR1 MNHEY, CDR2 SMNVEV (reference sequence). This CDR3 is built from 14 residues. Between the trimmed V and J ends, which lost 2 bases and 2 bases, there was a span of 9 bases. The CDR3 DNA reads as TGTGCCAGCAGTTTAGGCAGGAGTAACACTGAAGCTTTCTTT. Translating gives CASSLGRSNTEAFF.

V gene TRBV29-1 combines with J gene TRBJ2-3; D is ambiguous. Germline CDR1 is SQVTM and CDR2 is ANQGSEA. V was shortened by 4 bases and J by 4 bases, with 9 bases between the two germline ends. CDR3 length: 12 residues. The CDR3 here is CSVAFSADTQYF. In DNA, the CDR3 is TGCAGCGTTGCTTTTTCCGCAGATACGCAGTATTTT.

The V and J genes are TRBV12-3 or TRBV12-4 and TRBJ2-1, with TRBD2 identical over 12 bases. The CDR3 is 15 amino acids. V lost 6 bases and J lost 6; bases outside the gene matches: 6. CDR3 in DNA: TGTGCCAGCAGGCCGACTAGCGGGAGTGGCAATGAGCAGTTCTTC. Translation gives CASRPTSGSGNEQFF.

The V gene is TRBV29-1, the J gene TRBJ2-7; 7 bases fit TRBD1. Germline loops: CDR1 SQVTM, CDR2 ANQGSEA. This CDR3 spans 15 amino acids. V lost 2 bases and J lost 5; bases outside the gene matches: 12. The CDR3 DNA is TGCAGCGTTGAATCGTGGGGAGAGGGGGCCCACGAGCAGTACTTC. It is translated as CSVESWGEGAHEQYF.

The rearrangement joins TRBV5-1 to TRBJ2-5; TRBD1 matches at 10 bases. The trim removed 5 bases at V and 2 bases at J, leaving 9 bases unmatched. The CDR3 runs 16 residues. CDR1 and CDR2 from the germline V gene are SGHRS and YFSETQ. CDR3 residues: CASSITGTGVQETQYF. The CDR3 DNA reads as TGCGCCAGCAGTATAACCGGGACAGGGGTTCAAGAGACCCAGTACTTC.